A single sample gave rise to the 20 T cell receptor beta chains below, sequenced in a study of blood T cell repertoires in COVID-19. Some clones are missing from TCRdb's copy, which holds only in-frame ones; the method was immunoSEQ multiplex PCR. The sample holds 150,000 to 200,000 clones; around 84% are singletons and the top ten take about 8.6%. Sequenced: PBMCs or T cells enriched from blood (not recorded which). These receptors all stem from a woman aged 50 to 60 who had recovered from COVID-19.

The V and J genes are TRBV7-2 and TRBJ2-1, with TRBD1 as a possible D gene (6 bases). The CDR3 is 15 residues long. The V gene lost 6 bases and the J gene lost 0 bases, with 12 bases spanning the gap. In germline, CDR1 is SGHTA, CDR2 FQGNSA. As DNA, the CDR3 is TGTGCCAGCAGTTCCAGGGGCACCTCCTACAATGAGCAGTTCTTC. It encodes CASSSRGTSYNEQFF.

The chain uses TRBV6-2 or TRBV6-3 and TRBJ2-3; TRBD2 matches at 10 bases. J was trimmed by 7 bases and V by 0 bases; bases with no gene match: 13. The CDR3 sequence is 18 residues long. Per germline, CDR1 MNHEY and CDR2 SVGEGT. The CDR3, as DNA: TGTGCCAGCAGTTACTCCACGGCCCTAGCGGGAGACCATTATACGCAGTATTTT. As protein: CASSYSTALAGDHYTQYF.

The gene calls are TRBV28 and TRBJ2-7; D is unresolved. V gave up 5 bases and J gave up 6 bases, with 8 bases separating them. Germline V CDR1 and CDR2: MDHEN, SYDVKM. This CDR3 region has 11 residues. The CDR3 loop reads CASSTEFEQYF. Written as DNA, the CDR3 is TGTGCCAGCAGTACGGAGTTCGAGCAGTACTTC.

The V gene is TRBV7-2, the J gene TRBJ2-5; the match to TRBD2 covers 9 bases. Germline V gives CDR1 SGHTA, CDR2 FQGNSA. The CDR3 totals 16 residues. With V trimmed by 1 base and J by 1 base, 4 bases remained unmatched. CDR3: CASSLDRAGGQETQYF. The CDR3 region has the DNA TGTGCCAGCAGCTTAGACCGAGCGGGGGGCCAAGAGACCCAGTACTTC.

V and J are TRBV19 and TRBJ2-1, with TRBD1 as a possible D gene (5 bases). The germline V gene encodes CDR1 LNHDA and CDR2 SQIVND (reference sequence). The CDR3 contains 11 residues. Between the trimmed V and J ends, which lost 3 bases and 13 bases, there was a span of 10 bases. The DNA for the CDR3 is TGTGCCAGTAGTATTTCCAGGGAACAGTTCTTC. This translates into CASSISREQFF.

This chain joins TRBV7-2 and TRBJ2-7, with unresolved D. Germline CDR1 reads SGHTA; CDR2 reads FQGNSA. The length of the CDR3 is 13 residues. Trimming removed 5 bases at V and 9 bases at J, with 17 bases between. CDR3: CASSERLALGQYF. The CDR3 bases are TGTGCCAGCAGCGAAAGACTGGCGCTCGGGCAGTACTTC.

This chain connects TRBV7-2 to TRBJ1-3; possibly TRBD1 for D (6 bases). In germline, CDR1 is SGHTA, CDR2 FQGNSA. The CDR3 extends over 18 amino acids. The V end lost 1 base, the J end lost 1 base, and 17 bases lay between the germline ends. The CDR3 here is CASSLGGQGLPSGNTIYF. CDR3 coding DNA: TGTGCCAGCAGCTTAGGGGGGCAGGGTCTTCCTTCTGGAAACACCATATATTTT.

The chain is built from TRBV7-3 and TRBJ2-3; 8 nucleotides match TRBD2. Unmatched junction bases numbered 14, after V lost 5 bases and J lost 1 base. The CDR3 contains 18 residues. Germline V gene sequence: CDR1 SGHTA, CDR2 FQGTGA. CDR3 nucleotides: TGTGCCAGCAGCCCCCAGAGAGTTGTGACTAGCGGCACAGATACGCAGTATTTT. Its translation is CASSPQRVVTSGTDTQYF.

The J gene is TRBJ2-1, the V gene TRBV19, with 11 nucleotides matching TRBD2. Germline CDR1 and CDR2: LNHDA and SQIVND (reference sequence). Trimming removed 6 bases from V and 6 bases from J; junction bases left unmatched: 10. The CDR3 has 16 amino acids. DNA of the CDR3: TGTGCCAGTAGCACCTTAGCGGGAGGGGGAGGCAATGAGCAGTTCTTC. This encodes CASSTLAGGGGNEQFF. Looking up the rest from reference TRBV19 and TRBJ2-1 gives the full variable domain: DGGITQSPKYLFRKEGQNVTLSCEQNLNHDAMYWYRQDPGQGLRLIYYSQIVNDFQKGDIAEGYSVSREKKESFPLTVTSAQKNPTAFYLCASSTLAGGGGNEQFFGPGTRLTVL.

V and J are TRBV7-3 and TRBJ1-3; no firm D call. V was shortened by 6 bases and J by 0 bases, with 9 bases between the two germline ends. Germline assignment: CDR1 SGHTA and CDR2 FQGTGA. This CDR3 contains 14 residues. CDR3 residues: CASSETSSGNTIYF. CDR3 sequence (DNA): TGTGCCAGCAGTGAGACTAGCTCTGGAAACACCATATATTTT.

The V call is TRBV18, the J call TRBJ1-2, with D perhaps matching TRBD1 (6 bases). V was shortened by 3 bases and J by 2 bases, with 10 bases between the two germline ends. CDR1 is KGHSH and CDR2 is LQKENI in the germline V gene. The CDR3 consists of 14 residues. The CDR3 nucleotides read TGTGCCAGCTCACCCGGACAGACCAACTATGGCTACACCTTC. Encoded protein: CASSPGQTNYGYTF.

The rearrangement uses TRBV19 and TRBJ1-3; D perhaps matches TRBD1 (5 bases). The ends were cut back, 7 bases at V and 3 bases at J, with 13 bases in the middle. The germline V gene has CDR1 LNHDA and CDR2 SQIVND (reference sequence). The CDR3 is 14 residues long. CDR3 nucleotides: TGTGCCAGTATCCGGCAGGGAAGTGGAAACACCATATATTTT. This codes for CASIRQGSGNTIYF.

CDR3 loop: CASSPGTGVDEKLFF. The CDR3 DNA follows: TGTGCCAGCAGTCCGGGGACAGGGGTCGATGAAAAACTGTTTTTT. The chain has TRBV7-2 and TRBJ1-4, with 10 bases identical to TRBD1. The length of the CDR3 is 15 residues. V shed 6 bases and J 6 bases; nucleotides not matched to a gene: 7. Germline V gene lookup returns CDR1 SGHTA and CDR2 FQGNSA.

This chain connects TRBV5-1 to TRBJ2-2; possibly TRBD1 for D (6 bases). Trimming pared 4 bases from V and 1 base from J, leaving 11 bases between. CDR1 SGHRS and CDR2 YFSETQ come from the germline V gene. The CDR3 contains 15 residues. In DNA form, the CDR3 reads TGCGCCAGCAGCCCAGGGGAGTGGAACACCGGGGAGCTGTTTTTT. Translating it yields CASSPGEWNTGELFF.

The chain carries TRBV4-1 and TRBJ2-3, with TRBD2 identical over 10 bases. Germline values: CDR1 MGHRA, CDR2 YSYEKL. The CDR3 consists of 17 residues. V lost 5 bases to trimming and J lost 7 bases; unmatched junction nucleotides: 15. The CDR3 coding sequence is TGCGCCAGCAGCTTATTCTCAAGCGGGAGGGCCGTAAATACGCAGTATTTT. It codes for CASSLFSSGRAVNTQYF.

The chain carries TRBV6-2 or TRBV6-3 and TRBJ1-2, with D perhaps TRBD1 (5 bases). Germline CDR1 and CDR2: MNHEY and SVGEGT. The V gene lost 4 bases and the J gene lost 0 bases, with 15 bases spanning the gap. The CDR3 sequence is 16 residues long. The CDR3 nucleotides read TGTGCCAGCAGTTCCTTCCCCGGGGGGGCTAACTATGGCTACACCTTC. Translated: CASSSFPGGANYGYTF.

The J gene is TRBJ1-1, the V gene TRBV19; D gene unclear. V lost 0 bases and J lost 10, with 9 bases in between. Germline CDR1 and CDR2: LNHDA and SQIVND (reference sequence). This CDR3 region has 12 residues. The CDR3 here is CASSIEWSGAFF. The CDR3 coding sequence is TGTGCCAGTAGTATAGAATGGTCCGGAGCTTTCTTT.

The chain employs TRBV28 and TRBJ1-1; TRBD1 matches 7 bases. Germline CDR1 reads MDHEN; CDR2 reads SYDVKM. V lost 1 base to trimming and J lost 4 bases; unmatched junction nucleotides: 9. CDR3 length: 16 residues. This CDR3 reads CASSLSAGGIRTEAFF. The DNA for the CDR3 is TGTGCCAGCAGTTTATCGGCAGGGGGAATTCGCACTGAAGCTTTCTTT.

The CDR3 DNA follows: TGTGCCAGCACGGGGTATAGCAATCAGCCCCAGCATTTT. Its translation: CASTGYSNQPQHF. The chain recombines TRBV6-5 with TRBJ1-5; D not resolved. The V end was cut by 7 bases, the J end by 0 bases, with 7 bases between. The CDR3 loop spans 13 amino acids. Per the germline V gene, CDR1 is MNHEY and CDR2 is SVGAGI.

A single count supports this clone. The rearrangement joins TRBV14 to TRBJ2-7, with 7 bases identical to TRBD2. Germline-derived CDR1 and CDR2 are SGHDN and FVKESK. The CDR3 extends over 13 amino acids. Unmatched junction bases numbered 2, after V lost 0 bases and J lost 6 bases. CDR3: CASSQDREGEQYF. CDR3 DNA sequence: TGTGCCAGCAGCCAAGACAGGGAGGGCGAGCAGTACTTC.